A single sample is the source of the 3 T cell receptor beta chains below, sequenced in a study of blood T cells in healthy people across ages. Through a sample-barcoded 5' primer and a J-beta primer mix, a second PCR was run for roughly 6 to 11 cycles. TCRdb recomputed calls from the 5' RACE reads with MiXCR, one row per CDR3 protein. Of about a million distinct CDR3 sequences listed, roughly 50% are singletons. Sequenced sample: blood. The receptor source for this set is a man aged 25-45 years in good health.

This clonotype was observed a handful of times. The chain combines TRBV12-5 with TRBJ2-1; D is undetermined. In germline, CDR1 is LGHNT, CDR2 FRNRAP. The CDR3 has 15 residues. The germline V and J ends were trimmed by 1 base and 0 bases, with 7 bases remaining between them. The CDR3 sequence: CASGLERVSYNEQFF. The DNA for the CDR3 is TGTGCTAGTGGTTTGGAAAGGGTCTCCTACAATGAGCAGTTCTTC. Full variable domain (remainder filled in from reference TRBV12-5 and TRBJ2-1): DARVTQTPRHKVTEMGQEVTMRCQPILGHNTVFWYRQTMMQGLELLAYFRNRAPLDDSGMPKDRFSAEMPDATLATLKIQPSEPRDSAVYFCASGLERVSYNEQFFGPGTRLTVL.

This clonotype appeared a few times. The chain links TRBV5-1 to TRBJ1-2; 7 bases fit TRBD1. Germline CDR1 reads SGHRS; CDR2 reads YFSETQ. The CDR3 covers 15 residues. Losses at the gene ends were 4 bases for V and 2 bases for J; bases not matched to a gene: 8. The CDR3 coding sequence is TGCGCCAGCAGCATGTTCGACAGGGACAACTATGGCTACACCTTC. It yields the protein CASSMFDRDNYGYTF.

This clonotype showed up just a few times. CDR3 sequence: CASSLSSGSWANVLTF. The CDR3 DNA sequence: TGCGCCAGCAGCCTATCCTCAGGGTCCTGGGCCAACGTCCTGACTTTC. The chain employs TRBV4-1 and TRBJ2-6; a weak D match, TRBD1 (5 bases). Germline V gene data show CDR1 as MGHRA and CDR2 as YSYEKL. Trimming pared 4 bases from V and 5 bases from J, leaving 15 bases between. This CDR3 has 16 residues.